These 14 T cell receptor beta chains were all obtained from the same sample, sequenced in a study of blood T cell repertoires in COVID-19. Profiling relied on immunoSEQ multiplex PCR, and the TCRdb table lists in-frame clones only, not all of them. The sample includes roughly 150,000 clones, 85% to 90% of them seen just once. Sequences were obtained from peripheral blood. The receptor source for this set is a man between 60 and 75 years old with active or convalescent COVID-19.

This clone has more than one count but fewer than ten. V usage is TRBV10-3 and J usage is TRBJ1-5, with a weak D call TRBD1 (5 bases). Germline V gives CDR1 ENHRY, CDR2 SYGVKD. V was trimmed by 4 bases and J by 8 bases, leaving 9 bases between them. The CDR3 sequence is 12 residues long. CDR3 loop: CAISGGGKPQHF. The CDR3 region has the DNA TGTGCCATCAGTGGGGGGGGTAAGCCCCAGCATTTT.

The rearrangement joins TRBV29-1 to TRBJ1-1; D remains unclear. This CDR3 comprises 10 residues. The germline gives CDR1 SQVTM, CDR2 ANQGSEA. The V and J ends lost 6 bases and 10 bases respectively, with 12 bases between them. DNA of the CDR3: TGCAGCGTCGGGGAAGTGGGAGCTTTCTTT. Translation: CSVGEVGAFF.

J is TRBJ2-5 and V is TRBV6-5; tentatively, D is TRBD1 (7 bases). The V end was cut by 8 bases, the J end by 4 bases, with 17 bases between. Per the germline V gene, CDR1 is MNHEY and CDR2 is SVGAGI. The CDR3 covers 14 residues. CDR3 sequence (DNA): TGTGCCAGCCTTCTGGAGGGGGCGGGAGAGACCCAGTACTTC. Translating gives CASLLEGAGETQYF.

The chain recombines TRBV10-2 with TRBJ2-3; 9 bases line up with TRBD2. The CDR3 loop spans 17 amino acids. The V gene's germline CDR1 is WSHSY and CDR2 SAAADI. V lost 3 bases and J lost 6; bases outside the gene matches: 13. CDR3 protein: CASSDHPSGGRKDTQYF. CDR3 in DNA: TGCGCCAGCAGTGACCACCCGAGCGGGGGGCGAAAGGATACGCAGTATTTT.

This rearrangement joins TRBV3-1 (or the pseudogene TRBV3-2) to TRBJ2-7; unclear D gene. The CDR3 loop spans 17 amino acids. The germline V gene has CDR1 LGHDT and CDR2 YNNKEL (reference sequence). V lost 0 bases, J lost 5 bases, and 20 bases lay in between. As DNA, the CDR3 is TGTGCCAGCAGCCAAGATGCCCGCAGCGCCGTGCTTAACGAGCAGTACTTC. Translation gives CASSQDARSAVLNEQYF.

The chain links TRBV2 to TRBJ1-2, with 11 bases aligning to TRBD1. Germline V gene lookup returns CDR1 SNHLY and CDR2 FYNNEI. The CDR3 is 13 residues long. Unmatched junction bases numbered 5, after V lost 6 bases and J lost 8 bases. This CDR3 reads CASSQRDRGGYTF. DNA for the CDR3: TGTGCCAGCAGCCAAAGGGACAGGGGGGGCTACACCTTC.

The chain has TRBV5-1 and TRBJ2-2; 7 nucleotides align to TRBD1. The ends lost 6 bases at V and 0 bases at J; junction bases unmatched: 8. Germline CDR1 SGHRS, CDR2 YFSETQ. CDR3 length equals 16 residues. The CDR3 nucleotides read TGCGCCAGCAACCACCCTGGGACAGCGAACACCGGGGAGCTGTTTTTT. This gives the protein CASNHPGTANTGELFF.

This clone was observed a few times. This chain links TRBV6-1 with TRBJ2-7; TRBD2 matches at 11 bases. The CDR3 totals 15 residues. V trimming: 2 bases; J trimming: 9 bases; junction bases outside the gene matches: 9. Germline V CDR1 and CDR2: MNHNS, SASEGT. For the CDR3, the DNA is TGTGCCAGCAGTGAAATAGCGGGAGGGGATTTGGGGCAGTACTTC. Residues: CASSEIAGGDLGQYF.

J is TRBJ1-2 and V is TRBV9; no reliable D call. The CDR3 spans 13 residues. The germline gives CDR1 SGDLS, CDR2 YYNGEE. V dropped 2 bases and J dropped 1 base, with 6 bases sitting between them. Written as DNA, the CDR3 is TGTGCCAGCAGCGTTAGAGTTAACTATGGCTACACCTTC. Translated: CASSVRVNYGYTF.

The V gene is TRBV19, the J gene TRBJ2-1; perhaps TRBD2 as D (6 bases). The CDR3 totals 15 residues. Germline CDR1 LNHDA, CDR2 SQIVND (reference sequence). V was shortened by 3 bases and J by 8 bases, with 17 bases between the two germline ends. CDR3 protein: CASSIQAGPGDEQFF. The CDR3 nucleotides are TGTGCCAGTAGTATTCAGGCCGGCCCGGGGGATGAGCAGTTCTTC.

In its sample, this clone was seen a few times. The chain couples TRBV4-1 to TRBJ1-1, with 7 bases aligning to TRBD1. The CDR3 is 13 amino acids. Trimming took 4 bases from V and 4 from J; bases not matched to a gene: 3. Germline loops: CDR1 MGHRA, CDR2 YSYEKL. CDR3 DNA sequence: TGCGCCAGCAGCCTTACAGGGGTCACTGAAGCTTTCTTT. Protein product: CASSLTGVTEAFF.

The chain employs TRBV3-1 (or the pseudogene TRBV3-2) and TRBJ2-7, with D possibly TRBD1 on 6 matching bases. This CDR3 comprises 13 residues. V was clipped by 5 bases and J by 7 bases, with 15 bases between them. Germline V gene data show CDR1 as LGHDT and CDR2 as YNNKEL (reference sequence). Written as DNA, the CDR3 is TGTGCCAGCAGCTCTAGATTACAGGGAGAGCAGTACTTC. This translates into CASSSRLQGEQYF.

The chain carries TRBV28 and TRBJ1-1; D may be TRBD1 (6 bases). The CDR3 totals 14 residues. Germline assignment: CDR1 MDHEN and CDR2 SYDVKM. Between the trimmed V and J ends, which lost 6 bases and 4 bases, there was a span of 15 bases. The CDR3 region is CASRAGGLSTEAFF. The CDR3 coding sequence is TGTGCCAGCAGGGCCGGGGGGCTTAGCACTGAAGCTTTCTTT.

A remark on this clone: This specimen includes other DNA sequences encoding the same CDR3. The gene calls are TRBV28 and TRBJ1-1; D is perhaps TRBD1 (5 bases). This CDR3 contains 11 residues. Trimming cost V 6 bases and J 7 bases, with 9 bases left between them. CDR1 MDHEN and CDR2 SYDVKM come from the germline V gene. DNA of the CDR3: TGTGCCAGCAGCCTGGGGGGTGAAGCTTTCTTT. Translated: CASSLGGEAFF.